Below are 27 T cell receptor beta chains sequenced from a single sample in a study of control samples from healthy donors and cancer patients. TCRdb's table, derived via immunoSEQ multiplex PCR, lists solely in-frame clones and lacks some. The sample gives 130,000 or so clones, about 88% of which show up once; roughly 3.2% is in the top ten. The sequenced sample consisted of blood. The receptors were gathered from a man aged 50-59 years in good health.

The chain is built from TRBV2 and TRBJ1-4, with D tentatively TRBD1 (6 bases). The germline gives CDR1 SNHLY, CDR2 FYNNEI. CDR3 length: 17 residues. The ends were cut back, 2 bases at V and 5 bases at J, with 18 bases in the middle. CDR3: CASSERGGQRPNEKLFF. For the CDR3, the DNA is TGTGCCAGCAGTGAAAGGGGTGGACAGAGACCAAATGAAAAACTGTTTTTT.

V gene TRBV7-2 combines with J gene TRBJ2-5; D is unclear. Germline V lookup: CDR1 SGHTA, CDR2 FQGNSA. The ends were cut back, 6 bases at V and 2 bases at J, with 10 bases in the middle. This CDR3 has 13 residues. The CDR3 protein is CASSINYQETQYF. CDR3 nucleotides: TGTGCCAGCAGTATTAATTATCAAGAGACCCAGTACTTC.

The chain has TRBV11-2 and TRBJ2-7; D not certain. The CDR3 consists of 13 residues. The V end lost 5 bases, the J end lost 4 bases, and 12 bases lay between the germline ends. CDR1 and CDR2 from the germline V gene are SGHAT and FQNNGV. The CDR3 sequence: CASSPRLRYEQYF. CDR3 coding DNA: TGTGCCAGCAGCCCCCGTCTGAGATACGAGCAGTACTTC.

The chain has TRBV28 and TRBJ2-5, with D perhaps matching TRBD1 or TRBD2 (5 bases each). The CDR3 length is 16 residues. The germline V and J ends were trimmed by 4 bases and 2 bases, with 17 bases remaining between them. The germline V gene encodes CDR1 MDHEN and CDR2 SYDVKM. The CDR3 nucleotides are TGTGCCAGCAGTTCTCGGGGTTACGGACAACAAGAGACCCAGTACTTC. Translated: CASSSRGYGQQETQYF.

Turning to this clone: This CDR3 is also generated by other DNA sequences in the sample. Written as DNA, the CDR3 is TGTGCCAGTAGTATAGGGACCAGGTCAAATCAGCCCCAGCATTTT. This translates into CASSIGTRSNQPQHF. This chain connects TRBV19 to TRBJ1-5; unclear D gene. The CDR3 is 15 amino acids. CDR1 and CDR2 from the germline V gene are LNHDA and SQIVND (reference sequence). Deletions cut 1 base from V and 4 bases from J, with 11 bases between.

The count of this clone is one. The CDR3 DNA sequence: TGTGCCAGCAGCTTAGGCAGTCGATCCTACGAGCAGTACTTC. Protein sequence: CASSLGSRSYEQYF. This sequence joins TRBV7-9 and TRBJ2-7; no reliable D call. The CDR3 runs 14 residues. Germline CDR1 reads SEHNR; CDR2 reads FQNEAQ (reference sequence). With 1 base removed from V and 1 base from J, the gap between germline ends came to 8 bases.

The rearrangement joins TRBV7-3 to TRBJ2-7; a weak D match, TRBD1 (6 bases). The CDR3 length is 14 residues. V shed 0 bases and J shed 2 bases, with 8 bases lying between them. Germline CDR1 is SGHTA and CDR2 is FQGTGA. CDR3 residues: CASSLTKGAYEQYF. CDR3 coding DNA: TGTGCCAGCAGCTTAACTAAGGGGGCCTACGAGCAGTACTTC.

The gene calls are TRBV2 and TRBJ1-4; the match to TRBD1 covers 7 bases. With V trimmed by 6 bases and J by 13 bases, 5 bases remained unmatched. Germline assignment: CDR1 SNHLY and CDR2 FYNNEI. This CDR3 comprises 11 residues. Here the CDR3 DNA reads TGTGCCAGCAGGGGTTGGGACAGACTGTTTTTT. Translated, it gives CASRGWDRLFF.

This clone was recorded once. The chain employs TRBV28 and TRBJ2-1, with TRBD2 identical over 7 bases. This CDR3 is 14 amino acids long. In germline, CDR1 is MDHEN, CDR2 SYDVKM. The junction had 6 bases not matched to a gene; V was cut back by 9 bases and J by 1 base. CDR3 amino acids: CASCGGGSYNEQFF. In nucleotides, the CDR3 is TGTGCCAGTTGCGGGGGAGGGTCCTACAATGAGCAGTTCTTC.

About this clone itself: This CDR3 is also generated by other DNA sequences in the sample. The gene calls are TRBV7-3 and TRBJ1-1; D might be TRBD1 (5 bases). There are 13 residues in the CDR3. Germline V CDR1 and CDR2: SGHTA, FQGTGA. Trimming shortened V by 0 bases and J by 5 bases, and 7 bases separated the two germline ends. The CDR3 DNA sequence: TGTGCCAGCAGCTTAACGCGGGGGACTGAAGCTTTCTTT. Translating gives CASSLTRGTEAFF.

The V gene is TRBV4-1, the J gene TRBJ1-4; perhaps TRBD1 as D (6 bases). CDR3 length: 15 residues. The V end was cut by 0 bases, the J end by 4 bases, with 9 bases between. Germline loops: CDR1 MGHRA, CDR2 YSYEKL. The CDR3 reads CASSQEGGLNEKLFF. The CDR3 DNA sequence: TGCGCCAGCAGCCAAGAAGGGGGGCTTAATGAAAAACTGTTTTTT.

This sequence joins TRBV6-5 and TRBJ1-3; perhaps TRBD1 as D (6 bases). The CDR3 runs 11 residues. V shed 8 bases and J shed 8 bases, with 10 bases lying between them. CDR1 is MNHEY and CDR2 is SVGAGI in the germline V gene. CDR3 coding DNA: TGTGCCAGCGTCAGGGGCTACACCATATATTTT. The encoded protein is CASVRGYTIYF.

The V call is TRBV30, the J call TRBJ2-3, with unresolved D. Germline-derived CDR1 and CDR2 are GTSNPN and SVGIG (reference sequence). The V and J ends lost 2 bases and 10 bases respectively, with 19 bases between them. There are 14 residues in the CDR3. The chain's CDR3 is CAWSPSLSLDPQYF. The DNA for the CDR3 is TGTGCCTGGAGTCCCAGCCTCTCCCTGGATCCGCAGTATTTT.

The CDR3 sequence is CATSVSGGRSSYEQYF. The DNA of the CDR3 is TGTGCCACCAGTGTGAGCGGGGGCCGCAGCTCCTACGAGCAGTACTTC. This chain connects TRBV24-1 to TRBJ2-7; 8 nucleotides align to TRBD2. Germline V lookup: CDR1 KGHDR, CDR2 SFDVKD. Trimming removed 5 bases from V and 0 bases from J; junction bases left unmatched: 8. The CDR3 extends over 16 amino acids.

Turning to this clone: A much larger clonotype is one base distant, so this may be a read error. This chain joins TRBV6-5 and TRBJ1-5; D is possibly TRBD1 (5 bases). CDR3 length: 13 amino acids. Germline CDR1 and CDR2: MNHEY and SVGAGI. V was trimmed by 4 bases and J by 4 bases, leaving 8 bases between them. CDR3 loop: CASSWGSNQPQHF. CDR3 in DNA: TGTGCCAGCAGTTGGGGCAGTAATCAGCCCCAGCATTTT.

DNA of the CDR3: TGTGCCAGCAGTGAAGCGGGTCGGGAGGGGAGCAATCAGCCCCAGCATTTT. Its protein is CASSEAGREGSNQPQHF. The chain links TRBV2 to TRBJ1-5; D possibly corresponds to TRBD1 (5 bases). This CDR3 has 17 amino acids. Trimming left V 0 bases short and J 1 base short, with 13 bases between. The V gene's germline CDR1 is SNHLY and CDR2 FYNNEI.

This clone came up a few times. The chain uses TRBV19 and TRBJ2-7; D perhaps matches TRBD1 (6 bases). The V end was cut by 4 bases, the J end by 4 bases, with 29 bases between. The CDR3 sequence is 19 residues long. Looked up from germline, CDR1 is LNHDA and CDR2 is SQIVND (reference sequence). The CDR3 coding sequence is TGTGCCAGTAGTAAGGGCCCATTTACCAGGGGCTCCCTCTCTTACGAGCAGTACTTC. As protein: CASSKGPFTRGSLSYEQYF. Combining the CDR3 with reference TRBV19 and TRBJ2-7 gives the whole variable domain DGGITQSPKYLFRKEGQNVTLSCEQNLNHDAMYWYRQDPGQGLRLIYYSQIVNDFQKGDIAEGYSVSREKKESFPLTVTSAQKNPTAFYLCASSKGPFTRGSLSYEQYFGPGTRLTVT.

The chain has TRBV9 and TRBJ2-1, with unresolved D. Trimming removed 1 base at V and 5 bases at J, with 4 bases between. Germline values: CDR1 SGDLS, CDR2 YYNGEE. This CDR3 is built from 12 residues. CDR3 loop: CASSVMDNEQFF. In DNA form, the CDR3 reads TGTGCCAGCAGCGTAATGGACAATGAGCAGTTCTTC.

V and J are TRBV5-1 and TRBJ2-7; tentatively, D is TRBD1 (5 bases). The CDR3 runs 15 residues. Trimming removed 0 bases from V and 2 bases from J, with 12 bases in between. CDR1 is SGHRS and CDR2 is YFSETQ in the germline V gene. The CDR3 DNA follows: TGCGCCAGCAGCTTGGAGAAGGGGAAAGCCTACGAGCAGTACTTC. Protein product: CASSLEKGKAYEQYF.

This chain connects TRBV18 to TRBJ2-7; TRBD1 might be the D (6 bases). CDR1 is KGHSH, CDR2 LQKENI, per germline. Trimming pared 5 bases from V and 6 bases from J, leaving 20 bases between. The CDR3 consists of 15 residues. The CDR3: CASSAHRDTEGEQYF. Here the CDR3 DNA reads TGTGCCAGCTCAGCACACCGGGACACCGAGGGCGAGCAGTACTTC.

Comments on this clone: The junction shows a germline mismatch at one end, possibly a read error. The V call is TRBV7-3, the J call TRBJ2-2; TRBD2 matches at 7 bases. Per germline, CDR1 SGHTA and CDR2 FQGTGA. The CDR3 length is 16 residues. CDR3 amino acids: CTSSQGLEWEAGELFF. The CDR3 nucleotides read TGTACCAGCAGCCAAGGACTAGAATGGGAGGCCGGGGAGCTGTTTTTT.

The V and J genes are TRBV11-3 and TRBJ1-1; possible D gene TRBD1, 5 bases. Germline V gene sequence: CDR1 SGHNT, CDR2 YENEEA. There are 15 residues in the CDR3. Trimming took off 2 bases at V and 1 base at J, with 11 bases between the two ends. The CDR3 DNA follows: TGTGCCAGCAGCTTAAGGGGCGGGTCGAACACTGAAGCTTTCTTT. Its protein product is CASSLRGGSNTEAFF.

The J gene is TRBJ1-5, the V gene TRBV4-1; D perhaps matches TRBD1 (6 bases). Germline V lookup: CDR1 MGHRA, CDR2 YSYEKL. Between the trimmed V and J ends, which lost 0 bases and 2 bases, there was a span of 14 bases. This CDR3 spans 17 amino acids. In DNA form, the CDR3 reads TGCGCCAGCAGCCAAGATGGTAGAGGGGGGGGCAATCAGCCCCAGCATTTT. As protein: CASSQDGRGGGNQPQHF.

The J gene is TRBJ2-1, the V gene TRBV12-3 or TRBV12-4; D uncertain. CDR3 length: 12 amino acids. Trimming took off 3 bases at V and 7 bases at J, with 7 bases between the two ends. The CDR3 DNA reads TGTGCCAGCAGTTTTTTCCATAATGAGCAGTTCTTC. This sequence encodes CASSFFHNEQFF.

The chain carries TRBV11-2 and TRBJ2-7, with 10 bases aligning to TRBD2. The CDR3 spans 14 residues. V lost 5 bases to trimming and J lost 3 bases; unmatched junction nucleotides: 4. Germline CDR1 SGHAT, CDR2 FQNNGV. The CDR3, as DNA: TGTGCCAGCAGCCAGGGACTAGCGAACTACGAGCAGTACTTC. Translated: CASSQGLANYEQYF.

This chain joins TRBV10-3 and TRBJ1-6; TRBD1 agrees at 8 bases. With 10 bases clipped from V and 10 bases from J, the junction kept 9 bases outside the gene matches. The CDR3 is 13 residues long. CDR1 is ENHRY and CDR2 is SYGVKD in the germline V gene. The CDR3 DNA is TGTGCCAGCACACAGGGGGAACCCTCACCCCTCCACTTT. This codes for CASTQGEPSPLHF.

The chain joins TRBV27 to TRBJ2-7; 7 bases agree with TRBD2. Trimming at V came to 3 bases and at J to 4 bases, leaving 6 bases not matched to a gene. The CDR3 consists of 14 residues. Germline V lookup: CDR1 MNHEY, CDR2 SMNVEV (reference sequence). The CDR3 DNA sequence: TGTGCCAGCAGTTTCGGGGGGTTGGGGTACGAGCAGTACTTC. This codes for CASSFGGLGYEQYF.